This T cell receptor (beta chain) was retrieved from a study of OX40 agonist ivuxolimab in advanced cancers. The CDR3 consists of 14 residues. Germline V CDR1 and CDR2: SGHDN, FVKESK. J gave up 3 bases and V 3 bases, and 5 bases lay outside the gene matches. Assay used: immunoSEQ multiplex PCR; TCRdb lists only in-frame clones, some missing. The sample shows roughly 120,000 clones, 85% to 95% of them seen only once. The material sequenced was CD4+ or CD8+ T cells sorted from blood, taken in a trial of the OX40 agonist ivuxolimab. This sequence originates from an adult with an advanced solid tumor such as melanoma, head and neck, liver or kidney cancer. The chain couples TRBV14 to TRBJ2-7; 7 bases agree with TRBD2. CDR3 residues: CASSQGGAFYEQYF. The CDR3 DNA follows: TGTGCCAGCAGCCAGGGAGGGGCGTTCTACGAGCAGTACTTC.